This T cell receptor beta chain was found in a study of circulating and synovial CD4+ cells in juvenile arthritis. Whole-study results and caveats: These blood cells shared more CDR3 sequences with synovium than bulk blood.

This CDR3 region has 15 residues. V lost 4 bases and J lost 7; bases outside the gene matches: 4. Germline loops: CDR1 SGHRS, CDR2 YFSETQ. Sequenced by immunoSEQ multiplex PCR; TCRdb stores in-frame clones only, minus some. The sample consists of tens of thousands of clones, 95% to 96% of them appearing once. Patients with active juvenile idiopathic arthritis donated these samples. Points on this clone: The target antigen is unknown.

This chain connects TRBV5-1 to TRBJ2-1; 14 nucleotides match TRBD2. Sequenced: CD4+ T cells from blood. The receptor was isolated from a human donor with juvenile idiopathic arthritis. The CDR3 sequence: CASSAGLAGVNEQFF. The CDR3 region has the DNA TGCGCCAGCAGCGCGGGACTAGCGGGAGTAAATGAGCAGTTCTTC.